What follows is one TCR beta chain and its context. Antigen specificity is unknown. CDR1 and CDR2 (germline): SQVTM, ANQGSEA. V lost 4 bases to trimming and J lost 4 bases; unmatched junction nucleotides: 4. The CDR3 covers 13 residues. This entry is derived from a study of CD8 T cells in Susac syndrome. At the level of the study: Of the sequenced Susac syndrome patients, 5 or 6 had active disease and 8 or 9 were in remission. At blood draw, Susac syndrome patients were therapy-naive, on corticosteroids, or on intravenous immunoglobulin alone.

Study-wide findings and caveats: The relatively small number of individuals in the TCR sequencing and HLA analysis was acknowledged by the study.

It was with random hexamers that about 0.45 to 1 ug RNA was reverse transcribed. TCRdb fed the immunoSEQ multiplex PCR reads into MiXCR, producing one record per CDR3 protein. The data show 150,000 to 200,000 distinct CDR3 sequences, with under 97% seen just once and 0.09% to 0.1% held by the top ten. What was sequenced was CD4+ T cells from PBMCs. The chain joins TRBV29-1 to TRBJ2-7; 10 bases fit TRBD1. The clonotype originates from a human donor with Susac syndrome. CDR3 amino acids: CSVARDRGYEQYF. Written as DNA, the CDR3 is TGCAGCGTTGCCCGGGACAGGGGTTACGAGCAGTACTTC.